Presented here are 14 T cell receptor beta chains from one specimen sequenced in a study of blood T cell repertoires in COVID-19. TCRdb's copy holds only in-frame clones and misses some; the assay was immunoSEQ multiplex PCR. The table lists roughly 250,000 clones, more than 75% of them singletons. The sample comprised PBMCs or T cells enriched from blood (not recorded which). The receptors here all came from a woman aged 40 to 50 with acute COVID-19.

This clone was picked up one time. The chain joins TRBV7-9 to TRBJ2-5; D is unresolved. V lost 3 bases and J lost 3, with 8 bases in between. Looked up from germline, CDR1 is SEHNR and CDR2 is FQNEAQ (reference sequence). CDR3 size: 13 residues. The CDR3 sequence: CASSFGQKETQYF. The CDR3 coding sequence is TGTGCCAGCAGCTTTGGGCAAAAAGAGACCCAGTACTTC.

This sequence joins TRBV18 and TRBJ1-4; D is ambiguous. Germline CDR1 is KGHSH and CDR2 is LQKENI. The CDR3 consists of 13 residues. V was trimmed by 3 bases and J by 0 bases, leaving 2 bases between them. In DNA, the CDR3 is TGTGCCAGCTCACCCTCAACTAATGAAAAACTGTTTTTT. It is translated as CASSPSTNEKLFF.

The V gene is TRBV7-9, the J gene TRBJ2-5, with 7 positions matching TRBD1. V lost 4 bases to trimming and J lost 2 bases; unmatched junction nucleotides: 19. Per germline, CDR1 SEHNR and CDR2 FQNEAQ (reference sequence). The CDR3 extends over 19 amino acids. In nucleotides, the CDR3 is TGTGCCAGCAGCTACCCGCCCCGCTGGGGACAGCCTAAACAAGAGACCCAGTACTTC. This sequence encodes CASSYPPRWGQPKQETQYF.

J is TRBJ1-6 and V is TRBV19; TRBD1 is a possible D gene (5 bases). This CDR3 comprises 14 residues. V was trimmed by 7 bases and J by 12 bases, leaving 19 bases between them. Germline CDR1 is LNHDA and CDR2 is SQIVND (reference sequence). The CDR3 DNA is TGTGCCAGTAACAATCTCAGGGTTCTGGGACCCCTCCACTTT. The encoded protein is CASNNLRVLGPLHF.

The chain couples TRBV11-2 to TRBJ2-3; possibly TRBD2 for D (6 bases). The CDR3 has 15 residues. Germline CDR1 and CDR2: SGHAT and FQNNGV. V was pared by 5 bases and J by 4 bases, with 16 bases between. The CDR3 nucleotides read TGTGCCAGCAGCCGCCGTACGGGAGCGGCAGATACGCAGTATTTT. Encoded protein: CASSRRTGAADTQYF.

On this clone itself: An end of the junction does not agree with germline; a read error may underlie this. The chain uses TRBV7-7 and TRBJ2-3; 8 bases line up with TRBD1. Per germline, CDR1 SSHAT and CDR2 FNYEAQ (reference sequence). The length of the CDR3 is 16 residues. This CDR3 reads CASSPMTGDGKDTQYF. CDR3 sequence (DNA): TGTGCTAGCAGCCCAATGACAGGGGATGGGAAAGATACGCAGTATTTT.

The rearrangement links TRBV5-4 to TRBJ1-2; 7 bases match TRBD1. Germline CDR1 reads SGHNT; CDR2 reads YYREEE (reference sequence). V shed 5 bases, J shed 8 bases, and the junction held 9 bases outside the gene matches. The CDR3 runs 13 residues. The CDR3 nucleotides read TGTGCCAGCAGTGCTCAGGGGGTAGGAGGCTACACCTTC. The encoded protein is CASSAQGVGGYTF.

As to this clone: Different DNA sequences within this sample yield the same CDR3. This chain uses TRBV9 with TRBJ2-7; perhaps TRBD2 as D (5 bases). V shed 2 bases and J shed 0 bases, with 6 bases lying between them. This CDR3 contains 13 residues. Germline V CDR1 and CDR2: SGDLS, YYNGEE. The CDR3 DNA reads as TGTGCCAGCAGCGTCGGGGACTCCTACGAGCAGTACTTC. As protein: CASSVGDSYEQYF.

The rearrangement uses TRBV7-9 and TRBJ1-1, with TRBD1 matching 9 bases. CDR3 size: 14 residues. With 3 bases clipped from V and 10 bases from J, the junction kept 9 bases outside the gene matches. Per germline, CDR1 SEHNR and CDR2 FQNEAQ (reference sequence). The chain's CDR3 is CASSFPGQGMGAFF. CDR3 DNA: TGTGCCAGCAGCTTCCCGGGACAGGGAATGGGAGCTTTCTTT.

The chain combines TRBV7-2 with TRBJ2-1; tentative D call: TRBD1 (9 bases). V lost 1 base to trimming and J lost 15 bases, with 22 bases between them. The CDR3 spans 15 residues. The germline V gene has CDR1 SGHTA and CDR2 FQGNSA. This chain's CDR3 is CASSLGAGGQGPAFF. Written as DNA, the CDR3 is TGTGCCAGCAGCTTAGGTGCGGGGGGACAGGGACCCGCGTTCTTC.

This chain connects TRBV7-3 to TRBJ2-1; D call uncertain. Trimming stripped 0 bases from V and 4 bases from J, with 10 bases between. This CDR3 is 15 amino acids long. Germline CDR1 SGHTA, CDR2 FQGTGA. The chain's CDR3 is CASSLTVAAYNEQFF. The CDR3 DNA sequence: TGTGCCAGCAGCTTAACTGTCGCGGCATACAATGAGCAGTTCTTC.

This rearrangement joins TRBV15 to TRBJ2-2; 15 nucleotides agree with TRBD2. The CDR3 length is 17 residues. Germline lookup yields CDR1 LNHNV and CDR2 YYDKDF (reference sequence). V lost 4 bases, J lost 3 bases, and 3 bases stayed unmatched. The DNA for the CDR3 is TGTGCCACCAGCACCGGGACTAGCGGGAGGTACACCGGGGAGCTGTTTTTT. Translating gives CATSTGTSGRYTGELFF.

The genes are TRBV5-1 and TRBJ2-7, with TRBD1 as a possible D gene (6 bases). The V end lost 4 bases, the J end lost 6 bases, and 14 bases lay between the germline ends. CDR1 and CDR2 from the germline V gene are SGHRS and YFSETQ. The CDR3 covers 13 residues. CDR3 nucleotide sequence: TGCGCCAGCAGCCCCCAGGGGACGGGCGAGCAGTACTTC. This encodes CASSPQGTGEQYF. The full variable domain, in which reference TRBV5-1 and TRBJ2-7 provide the parts outside the CDR3, is KAGVTQTPRYLIKTRGQQVTLSCSPISGHRSVSWYQQTPGQGLQFLFEYFSETQRNKGNFPGRFSGRQFSNSRSEMNVSTLELGDSALYLCASSPQGTGEQYFGPGTRLTVT.

V gene TRBV28 combines with J gene TRBJ1-2; no definite D call. CDR1 and CDR2 from the germline V gene are MDHEN and SYDVKM. CDR3 size: 11 residues. The V gene lost 4 bases and the J gene lost 7 bases, with 7 bases spanning the gap. The CDR3: CASSSGSGYTF. The CDR3 DNA is TGTGCCAGCAGTTCAGGAAGTGGCTACACCTTC.